These 27 T cell receptor beta chains came from one sample sequenced in a study of molecular identifiers for immune sequencing clone quantification. TCRdb re-called the PCR reads through MiXCR, storing one row per CDR3 protein. The table shows some 320,000 distinct CDR3 sequences, with about a fifth occurring only once. The sequenced material came from naive CD8+ T cells from blood, with Jurkat cell RNA spiked in. Specified subset: FACS-sorted CD8+CD4-CCR7+CD45RA+ naive T cells. The source of these receptors is a human donor in good health. Some libraries in this study had Jurkat cell RNA spiked in.

This clonotype was counted ten times or more. The chain couples TRBV6-2 or TRBV6-3 to TRBJ2-6; D gene uncertain. This CDR3 spans 14 amino acids. The germline V and J ends were trimmed by 5 bases and 6 bases, with 11 bases remaining between them. Germline V CDR1 and CDR2: MNHEY, SVGEGT. CDR3 in DNA: TGTGCCAGCAGTGCCGCTACAGTGGCCAACGTCCTGACTTTC. This encodes CASSAATVANVLTF.

This clonotype was recorded at least ten times. The genes are TRBV5-4 and TRBJ2-7; D gene uncertain. V lost 0 bases, J lost 1 base, and 8 bases lay in between. Per germline, CDR1 SGHNT and CDR2 YYREEE (reference sequence). The CDR3 totals 14 residues. Written as DNA, the CDR3 is TGTGCCAGCAGCTTGGTCGGCGGTTCCTACGAGCAGTACTTC. Translated: CASSLVGGSYEQYF.

Many counts were recorded for this clonotype. The chain is built from TRBV7-9 and TRBJ2-1, with D perhaps matching TRBD2 (5 bases). Germline CDR1 reads SEHNR; CDR2 reads FQNEAQ (reference sequence). This CDR3 contains 15 residues. V lost 8 bases and J 10 bases, leaving 24 bases between the germline ends. The CDR3 spells CASQRLEGLSLEQFF. The CDR3 DNA reads as TGTGCCAGCCAAAGATTAGAGGGCCTTTCTTTAGAGCAGTTCTTC.

This clonotype was seen more than once but under ten times. At one boundary the junction diverges from the germline segment, which might be a read error. The chain is built from TRBV5-3 and TRBJ1-1; 7 bases line up with TRBD1. TRBV5-3 is an ORF for which the function is uncertain. The CDR3 totals 19 residues. CDR3 residues: CASSLEGQLPWVMNTEAFF. DNA of the CDR3: TGTGCCAGCAGCTTAGAGGGACAGTTGCCCTGGGTCATGAACACTGAAGCTTTCTTT.

The chain recombines TRBV7-9 with TRBJ1-1, with unresolved D. The V gene lost 4 bases and the J gene lost 0 bases, with 24 bases spanning the gap. The CDR3 is 19 amino acids. Looked up from germline, CDR1 is SEHNR and CDR2 is FQNEAQ (reference sequence). This chain's CDR3 is CASSSINYGVEAMNTEAFF. For the CDR3, the DNA is TGTGCCAGCAGCTCCATAAACTACGGGGTAGAGGCGATGAACACTGAAGCTTTCTTT.

This clonotype came up a few times. The V call is TRBV6-2 or TRBV6-3, the J call TRBJ2-7, with 7 bases matching TRBD2. This CDR3 contains 15 residues. CDR1 is MNHEY and CDR2 is SVGEGT in the germline V gene. V shed 5 bases and J 3 bases; nucleotides not matched to a gene: 10. DNA for the CDR3: TGTGCCAGCAGTCACGGGCTAGCGGAGATCTACGAGCAGTACTTC. Protein: CASSHGLAEIYEQYF.

Ten or more counts support this clonotype. This chain links TRBV7-9 with TRBJ1-5; D gene unclear. This CDR3 has 14 amino acids. The V gene lost 1 base and the J gene lost 4 bases, with 8 bases spanning the gap. In germline, CDR1 is SEHNR, CDR2 FQNEAQ (reference sequence). The CDR3 nucleotides are TGTGCCAGCAGCTTAGATTACGGGAATCAGCCCCAGCATTTT. It specifies CASSLDYGNQPQHF.

The V call is TRBV20-1, the J call TRBJ2-7; TRBD2 is a possible D gene (6 bases). Trimming removed 0 bases from V and 3 bases from J, with 15 bases in between. From germline, CDR1 is DFQATT and CDR2 SNEGSKA (reference sequence). The CDR3 sequence is 15 residues long. The CDR3 loop is CSARDRSGLRYEQYF. Here the CDR3 DNA reads TGCAGTGCTAGAGATAGAAGCGGGCTTCGCTACGAGCAGTACTTC.

This clonotype came up many times. The rearrangement links TRBV4-1 to TRBJ1-4, with D possibly matching TRBD1 (5 bases). CDR3 size: 14 residues. CDR1 and CDR2 (germline): MGHRA, YSYEKL. V lost 1 base and J lost 8, with 11 bases in between. The CDR3 loop is CASSQVNGGEKLFF. Here the CDR3 DNA reads TGCGCCAGCAGCCAAGTTAACGGGGGAGAAAAACTGTTTTTT.

As to this clonotype: A clone one base away is much larger, so this may be a read error. J is TRBJ1-2 and V is TRBV6-5; D ambiguous. CDR1 is MNHEY, CDR2 SVGAGI, per germline. The CDR3 is made up of 12 amino acids. Trimming left V 4 bases short and J 4 bases short, with 7 bases between. CDR3 amino acids: CASSSRTYGYTF. CDR3 in DNA: TGTGCCAGCAGTTCCAGGACCTATGGCTACACCTTC.

This clonotype was seen many times. The CDR3 region has the DNA TGTGCCAGCGAGCGTGGGGAATATAGCAATCAGCCCCAGCATTTT. Protein product: CASERGEYSNQPQHF. This chain links TRBV2 with TRBJ1-5; D unresolved. This CDR3 is 15 amino acids long. CDR1 is SNHLY and CDR2 is FYNNEI in the germline V gene. The ends were cut back, 8 bases at V and 0 bases at J, with 14 bases in the middle.

The sample holds many counts of this clonotype. The chain joins TRBV28 to TRBJ2-6, with D possibly called TRBD1 or TRBD2 (6 bases each). This CDR3 has 16 amino acids. The germline V and J ends were trimmed by 4 bases and 3 bases, with 13 bases remaining between them. Germline V lookup: CDR1 MDHEN, CDR2 SYDVKM. The CDR3 DNA is TGTGCCAGCAGTTCCCAGGGGAGGAATGGGGCCAACGTCCTGACTTTC. Encoded protein: CASSSQGRNGANVLTF.

A note on this clonotype: With a much larger clone just one base away, this may be a read error. The CDR3 does not end in the conserved phenylalanine or tryptophan, so this is likely a read error. The rearrangement links TRBV12-3 or TRBV12-4 to TRBJ2-7, with TRBD1 as a possible D gene (7 bases). The V and J ends lost 10 bases and 2 bases respectively, with 12 bases between them. This CDR3 spans 12 amino acids. This chain's CDR3 is CATGGTAYEQYL. The DNA for the CDR3 is TGTGCCACCGGAGGGACAGCCTACGAGCAGTACCTC.

A note on this clonotype: Since no conserved phenylalanine or tryptophan closes the CDR3, a read error is the likely cause. The J gene is TRBJ1-4, the V gene TRBV20-1, with D tentatively TRBD1 (6 bases). Trimming shortened V by 3 bases and J by 6 bases, and 23 bases separated the two germline ends. The CDR3 consists of 17 residues. Germline V gives CDR1 DFQATT, CDR2 SNEGSKA (reference sequence). CDR3 residues: CSASGFARGSLDEKLFL. Here the CDR3 DNA reads TGCAGTGCTAGTGGTTTTGCGAGGGGGTCCCTTGATGAAAAACTGTTTCTT.

This chain joins TRBV14 and TRBJ2-7; D call uncertain. The V gene's germline CDR1 is SGHDN and CDR2 FVKESK. The CDR3 spans 16 residues. V was trimmed by 1 base and J by 6 bases, leaving 19 bases between them. The CDR3 protein is CASSQVHPPGSFEQYF. The CDR3 DNA sequence: TGTGCCAGCAGCCAAGTACACCCGCCTGGATCATTCGAGCAGTACTTC.

This clonotype was recorded at least ten times. V usage is TRBV6-5 and J usage is TRBJ2-1; no clear D gene. V lost 5 bases and J lost 0, with 11 bases in between. The germline V gene encodes CDR1 MNHEY and CDR2 SVGAGI. The CDR3 spans 15 residues. The CDR3 loop is CASSPTESSYNEQFF. The CDR3 DNA follows: TGTGCCAGCAGTCCCACAGAGAGCTCCTACAATGAGCAGTTCTTC.

Many counts were recorded for this clonotype. This chain uses TRBV6-1 with TRBJ1-2, with a weak D call TRBD1 (6 bases). Trimming removed 4 bases at V and 0 bases at J, with 12 bases between. This CDR3 spans 15 amino acids. Germline CDR1 and CDR2: MNHNS and SASEGT. CDR3 bases: TGTGCCAGCAGTGCCTGGACAGCGACTAACTATGGCTACACCTTC. Its translation: CASSAWTATNYGYTF.

This sequence joins TRBV14 and TRBJ1-1; tentatively, D is TRBD1 (6 bases). The CDR3 loop spans 23 amino acids. Germline values: CDR1 SGHDN, CDR2 FVKESK. V was cut by 0 bases and J by 2 bases, with 34 bases left in between. The DNA for the CDR3 is TGTGCCAGCAGCCAAGATATTCTGTCTTCCACGGTCCCATGGACAGTAATAAACACTGAAGCTTTCTTT. Translated: CASSQDILSSTVPWTVINTEAFF.

At least ten counts were recorded for this clonotype. V gene TRBV7-9 combines with J gene TRBJ1-1; unclear D gene. This CDR3 is 12 amino acids long. Looked up from germline, CDR1 is SEHNR and CDR2 is FQNEAQ (reference sequence). The V and J ends lost 7 bases and 8 bases respectively, with 14 bases between them. The CDR3, as DNA: TGTGCCAGCACCGGAAGCGGGAGCGAAGCTTTCTTT. Its protein product is CASTGSGSEAFF.

As for this clonotype: A much larger clone differs from this one at a single base, so this may be a read error. The conserved phenylalanine or tryptophan is not found at the CDR3 terminus, so this likely reflects a read error. The chain uses TRBV14 and TRBJ1-1, with D possibly being TRBD1 (5 bases). V lost 2 bases to trimming and J lost 5 bases, with 12 bases between them. The CDR3 consists of 14 residues. Germline V CDR1 and CDR2: SGHDN, FVKESK. The CDR3 DNA follows: TGTGCCAGCAGCCAATCCCCAGGGTGGACTGAAGCTTTCTCT. It translates to CASSQSPGWTEAFS.

As concerns this clonotype: The junction shows a germline mismatch at one end, possibly a read error. V is TRBV12-3 or TRBV12-4 and J is TRBJ1-1; tentatively, D is TRBD1 (6 bases). The CDR3 is 13 amino acids. The CDR3 loop reads CASRQGFGTEASF. Written as DNA, the CDR3 is TGTGCCAGCAGGCAGGGGTTTGGCACTGAAGCTTCCTTT.

Comment on this clonotype: Given a much more abundant clone one base away, this may be a read error. The CDR3 does not close with the conserved phenylalanine or tryptophan, likely indicating a read error. This chain connects TRBV20-1 to TRBJ1-2, with a weak D call TRBD1 (6 bases). Trimming removed 0 bases from V and 0 bases from J, with 11 bases in between. The germline CDR1 and CDR2 sequences are DFQATT and SNEGSKA (reference sequence). The CDR3 loop spans 15 amino acids. CDR3 bases: TGCAGTGCTAGAGAGATGACAGGACCTAACTATGGCTACACCTCC. Its protein is CSAREMTGPNYGYTS.

Many counts were recorded for this clonotype. The chain links TRBV19 to TRBJ2-7, with D possibly being TRBD1 (6 bases). CDR3 length: 14 amino acids. Germline-derived CDR1 and CDR2 are LNHDA and SQIVND (reference sequence). Trimming took off 5 bases at V and 3 bases at J, with 14 bases between the two ends. The CDR3 DNA reads as TGTGCCAGTAGTTTCGGGACATCGCTCTACGAGCAGTACTTC. Its protein is CASSFGTSLYEQYF.

In this sample, this clonotype turned up many times. CDR3 nucleotide sequence: TGTGCCATCAGTGAGTTAAGGTGGTACGAGCAGTACTTC. Its protein product is CAISELRWYEQYF. This chain uses TRBV10-3 with TRBJ2-7, with D hard to call. The CDR3 contains 13 residues. V shed 1 base and J shed 4 bases, with 8 bases lying between them. Germline V CDR1 and CDR2: ENHRY, SYGVKD.

This clonotype was seen ten or more times. The V call is TRBV4-1, the J call TRBJ2-2; D unclear. Germline values: CDR1 MGHRA, CDR2 YSYEKL. The CDR3 runs to 12 residues. V was trimmed by 6 bases and J by 6 bases, leaving 8 bases between them. The DNA of the CDR3 is TGCGCCAGCAGAATGGGTCCCGGGGAGCTGTTTTTT. Its protein product is CASRMGPGELFF.

Points on this clonotype: A much larger clone differs by one base, so this may be a read error. The chain carries TRBV4-1 and TRBJ2-5; maybe TRBD2 (6 bases). There are 14 residues in the CDR3. Trimming took 0 bases from V and 2 from J, leaving 7 bases between them. Looked up from germline, CDR1 is MGHRA and CDR2 is YSYEKL. The CDR3 DNA sequence: TGCGCCAGCAGCCAAGAGGGGGGACAAGAGACCCAGTACTTC. This translates into CASSQEGGQETQYF.

Here the CDR3 DNA reads TGCGCCAGCAGCCAAAGGGCTAGCGGGCCTGAATTTCCTAGCACAGATACGCAGTATTTT. Its protein is CASSQRASGPEFPSTDTQYF. The chain recombines TRBV4-3 with TRBJ2-3; 8 positions agree with TRBD2. Trimming took 2 bases from V and 0 from J; bases not matched to a gene: 16. Germline CDR1 is LGHNA and CDR2 is YSLEER. The length of the CDR3 is 20 residues.